A single sample gave rise to the 6 T cell receptor beta chains below, sequenced in a study of response to subunit inactivated influenza vaccine. MiXCR, run by TCRdb on the RT-PCR reads, gives a single entry per CDR3 protein. Of around 790,000 distinct CDR3 sequences in the sample, 20% to 25% were seen once. The material sequenced was PBMCs from blood, taken 5 to 6 days after vaccination. These receptor sequences come from a man aged 50 to 60 who received an inactivated influenza vaccine.

This clonotype was observed a handful of times. The chain joins TRBV20-1 to TRBJ1-5; no reliable D call. Germline CDR1 DFQATT, CDR2 SNEGSKA (reference sequence). V lost 6 bases and J lost 5, with 14 bases in between. The CDR3 loop spans 13 amino acids. The CDR3 bases are TGCAGTGCGAACAAAGGGTTGGATCAGCCCCAGCATTTT. It yields the protein CSANKGLDQPQHF.

The genes are TRBV4-1 and TRBJ2-5; no clear D gene. V lost 2 bases, J lost 6 bases, and 10 bases lay in between. This CDR3 comprises 13 residues. Germline V lookup: CDR1 MGHRA, CDR2 YSYEKL. The CDR3 nucleotides are TGCGCCAGCAGCCAATCAGAGGAGAAGACCCAGTACTTC. Its protein is CASSQSEEKTQYF.

V usage is TRBV27 and J usage is TRBJ2-7, with 7 bases identical to TRBD2. Looked up from germline, CDR1 is MNHEY and CDR2 is SMNVEV (reference sequence). This CDR3 region has 13 residues. The trim removed 11 bases at V and 0 bases at J, leaving 7 bases unmatched. DNA for the CDR3: TGTGCCGGGGAGGGACGGAACTCCTACGAGCAGTACTTC. As protein: CAGEGRNSYEQYF.

This sequence joins TRBV29-1 and TRBJ2-1; TRBD2 might be the D (7 bases). The V end lost 7 bases, the J end lost 3 bases, and 13 bases lay between the germline ends. The CDR3 spans 13 residues. Germline loops: CDR1 SQVTM, CDR2 ANQGSEA. CDR3 DNA sequence: TGCAGCGCTGAGGGAGGGGGCTACAATGAGCAGTTCTTC. Translated, it gives CSAEGGGYNEQFF.

This chain connects TRBV6-1 to TRBJ2-2; no clear D gene. CDR3 length equals 14 residues. The germline V gene has CDR1 MNHNS and CDR2 SASEGT. V was pared by 2 bases and J by 8 bases, with 12 bases between. CDR3 sequence (DNA): TGTGCCAGCAGTGAAAGAGGAGATGGGGGGGAGCTGTTTTTT. It translates to CASSERGDGGELFF.

This chain links TRBV5-5 with TRBJ2-7, with 8 positions matching TRBD2. The length of the CDR3 is 18 residues. V shed 2 bases and J 4 bases; nucleotides not matched to a gene: 17. The V gene's germline CDR1 is SGHKS and CDR2 YYEKEE (reference sequence). The CDR3 protein is CASSFGVRSGTRRYEQYF. In DNA form, the CDR3 reads TGTGCCAGCAGCTTCGGGGTAAGGTCCGGGACTAGAAGATACGAGCAGTACTTC.